This TCR beta chain was found in a study of T cell repertoires in cytomegalovirus infection. Background on the study: It was recently identified HLA-C-restricted and well-studied HLA-B-restricted CMV epitopes that the study used. Indications of both CMV infection and matching HLA type were provided by public TCR beta signatures. Study-wide results and caveats: HLA-C-restricted, CMV-specific TCR beta clonotypes were dominant ex vivo. Pooled public TCR beta family frequency picked out CMV carriers with the relevant HLA.

TCRdb processed the reads anew with MiXCR; each CDR3 protein has one entry. The sample yields 65,000 to 85,000 distinct CDR3 sequences, around 28% seen once. The CDR3 has 15 amino acids. Deletions cut 0 bases from V and 2 bases from J, with 12 bases between. Looked up from germline, CDR1 is SGHRS and CDR2 is YFSETQ. As to this clonotype: Its specificity is not known.

This receptor was identified in a human donor in good health (CMV status not recorded). Some clones in this sample may be carry-over from other donors' samples. This specimen was CD8+ T cells from cultured PBMCs, taken from culture after CMV antigen stimulation. The V gene is TRBV5-1, the J gene TRBJ2-7; TRBD2 might be the D (6 bases). In DNA form, the CDR3 reads TGCGCCAGCAGCTTGGACACGGGAGCCACCTACGAGCAGTACTTC. Encoded protein: CASSLDTGATYEQYF.